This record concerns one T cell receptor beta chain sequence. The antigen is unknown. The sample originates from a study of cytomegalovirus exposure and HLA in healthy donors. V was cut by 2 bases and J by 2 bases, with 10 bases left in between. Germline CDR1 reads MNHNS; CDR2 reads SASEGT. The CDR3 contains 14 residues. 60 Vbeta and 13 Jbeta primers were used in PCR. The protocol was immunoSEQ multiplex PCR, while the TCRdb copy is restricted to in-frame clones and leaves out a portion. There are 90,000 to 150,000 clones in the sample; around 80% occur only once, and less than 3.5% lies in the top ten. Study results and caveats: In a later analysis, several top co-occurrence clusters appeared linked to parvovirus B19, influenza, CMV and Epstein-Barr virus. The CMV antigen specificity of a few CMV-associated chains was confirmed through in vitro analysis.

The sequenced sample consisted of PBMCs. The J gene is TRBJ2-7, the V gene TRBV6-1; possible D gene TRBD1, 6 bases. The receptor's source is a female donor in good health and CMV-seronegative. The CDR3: CASSESGTTYEQYF. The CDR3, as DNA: TGTGCCAGCAGTGAATCTGGGACAACCTACGAGCAGTACTTC.